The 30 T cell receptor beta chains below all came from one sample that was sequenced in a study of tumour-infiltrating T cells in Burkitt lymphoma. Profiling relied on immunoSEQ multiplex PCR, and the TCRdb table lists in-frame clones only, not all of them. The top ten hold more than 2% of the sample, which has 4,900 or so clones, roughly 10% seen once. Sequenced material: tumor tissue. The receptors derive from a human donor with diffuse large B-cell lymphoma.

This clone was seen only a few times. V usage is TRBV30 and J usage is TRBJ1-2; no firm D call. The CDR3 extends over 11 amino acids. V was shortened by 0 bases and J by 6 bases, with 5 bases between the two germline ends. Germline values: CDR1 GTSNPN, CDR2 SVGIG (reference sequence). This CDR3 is CAWSVSHGYTF. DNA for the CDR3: TGTGCCTGGAGTGTCTCTCATGGCTACACCTTC.

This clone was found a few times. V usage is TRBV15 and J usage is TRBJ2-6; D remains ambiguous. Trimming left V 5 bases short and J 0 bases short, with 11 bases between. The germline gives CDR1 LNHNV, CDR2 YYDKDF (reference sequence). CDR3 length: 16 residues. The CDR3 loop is CATSFDSGSGANVLTF. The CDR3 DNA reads TGTGCCACCAGCTTTGATTCAGGCTCTGGGGCCAACGTCCTGACTTTC.

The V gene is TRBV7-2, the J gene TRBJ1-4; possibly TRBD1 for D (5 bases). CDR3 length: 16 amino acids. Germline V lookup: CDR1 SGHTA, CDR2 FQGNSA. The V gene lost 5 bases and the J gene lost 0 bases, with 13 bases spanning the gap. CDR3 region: CASSRQILTTNEKLFF. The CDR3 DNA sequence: TGTGCCAGCAGCCGACAGATACTCACAACTAATGAAAAACTGTTTTTT.

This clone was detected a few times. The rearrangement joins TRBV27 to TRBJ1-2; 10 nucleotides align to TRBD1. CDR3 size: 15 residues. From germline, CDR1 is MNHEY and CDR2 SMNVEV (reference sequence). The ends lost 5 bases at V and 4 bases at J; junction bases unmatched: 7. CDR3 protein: CASSKTGGAGYGYTF. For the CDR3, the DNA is TGTGCCAGCAGTAAGACAGGGGGCGCCGGCTATGGCTACACCTTC.

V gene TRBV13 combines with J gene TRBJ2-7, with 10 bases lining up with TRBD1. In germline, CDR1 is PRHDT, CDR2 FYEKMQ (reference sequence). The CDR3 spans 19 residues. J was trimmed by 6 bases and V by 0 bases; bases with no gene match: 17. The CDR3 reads CASSLGPPGQGVVPVEQYF. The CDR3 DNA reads TGTGCCAGCAGCTTAGGCCCGCCCGGACAGGGGGTAGTTCCAGTCGAGCAGTACTTC.

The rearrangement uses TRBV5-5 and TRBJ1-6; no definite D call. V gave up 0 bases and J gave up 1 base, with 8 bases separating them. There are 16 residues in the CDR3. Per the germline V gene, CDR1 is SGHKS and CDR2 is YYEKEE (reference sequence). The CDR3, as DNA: TGTGCCAGCAGCTTGGATGGGAAATCCTATAATTCACCCCTCCACTTT. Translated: CASSLDGKSYNSPLHF.

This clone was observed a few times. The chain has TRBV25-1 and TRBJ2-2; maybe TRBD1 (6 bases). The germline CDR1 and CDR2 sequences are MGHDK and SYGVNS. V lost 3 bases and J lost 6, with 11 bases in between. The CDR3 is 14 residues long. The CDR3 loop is CASSDSKGAGELFF. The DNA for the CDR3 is TGTGCCAGCAGTGATTCAAAGGGGGCCGGGGAGCTGTTTTTT.

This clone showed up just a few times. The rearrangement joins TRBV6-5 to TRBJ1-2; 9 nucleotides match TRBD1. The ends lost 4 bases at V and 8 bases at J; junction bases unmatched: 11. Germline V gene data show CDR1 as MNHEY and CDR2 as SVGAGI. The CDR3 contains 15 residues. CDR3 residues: CASSSSGTGRYGYTF. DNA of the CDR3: TGTGCCAGCAGTTCCTCCGGGACAGGGCGTTACGGCTACACCTTC.

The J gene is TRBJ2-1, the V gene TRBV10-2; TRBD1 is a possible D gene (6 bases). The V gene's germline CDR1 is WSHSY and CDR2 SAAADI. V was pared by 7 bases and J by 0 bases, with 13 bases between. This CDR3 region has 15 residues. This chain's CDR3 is CASTGAKSSYNEQFF. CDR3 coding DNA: TGCGCCAGCACAGGGGCCAAGAGCTCCTACAATGAGCAGTTCTTC.

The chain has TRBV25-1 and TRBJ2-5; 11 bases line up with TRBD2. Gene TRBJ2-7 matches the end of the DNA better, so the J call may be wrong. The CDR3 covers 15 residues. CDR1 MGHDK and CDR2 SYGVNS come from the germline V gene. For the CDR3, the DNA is TGTGCCACTCAAGATCCGGGACTAGCGGACTACGAGCAGTACTTC. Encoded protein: CATQDPGLADYEQYF.

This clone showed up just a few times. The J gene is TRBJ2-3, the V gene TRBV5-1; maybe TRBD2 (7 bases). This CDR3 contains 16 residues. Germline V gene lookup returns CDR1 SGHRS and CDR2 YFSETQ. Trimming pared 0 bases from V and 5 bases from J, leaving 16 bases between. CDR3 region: CASSLGASGGLDTQYF. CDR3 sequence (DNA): TGCGCCAGCAGCTTGGGTGCGTCGGGGGGCCTAGATACGCAGTATTTT.

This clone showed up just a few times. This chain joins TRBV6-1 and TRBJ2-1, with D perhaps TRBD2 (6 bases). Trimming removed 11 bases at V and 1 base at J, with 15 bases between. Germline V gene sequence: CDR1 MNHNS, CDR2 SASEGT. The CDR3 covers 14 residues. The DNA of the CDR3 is TGTGCCGCGGGGACGGTGCAATCCTACAATGAGCAGTTCTTC. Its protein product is CAAGTVQSYNEQFF.

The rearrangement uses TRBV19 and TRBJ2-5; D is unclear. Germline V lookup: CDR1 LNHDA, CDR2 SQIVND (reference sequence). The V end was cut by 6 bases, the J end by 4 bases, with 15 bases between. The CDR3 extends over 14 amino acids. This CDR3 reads CASSLYWSGETQYF. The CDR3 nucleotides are TGTGCCAGTAGCCTTTATTGGTCTGGAGAGACCCAGTACTTC.

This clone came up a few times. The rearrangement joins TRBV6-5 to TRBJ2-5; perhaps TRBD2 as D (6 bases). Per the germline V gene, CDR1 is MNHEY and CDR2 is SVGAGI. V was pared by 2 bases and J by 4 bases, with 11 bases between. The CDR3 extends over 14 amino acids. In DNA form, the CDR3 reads TGTGCCAGCAGTTACGCGACTAGAGGAGAGACCCAGTACTTC. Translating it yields CASSYATRGETQYF.

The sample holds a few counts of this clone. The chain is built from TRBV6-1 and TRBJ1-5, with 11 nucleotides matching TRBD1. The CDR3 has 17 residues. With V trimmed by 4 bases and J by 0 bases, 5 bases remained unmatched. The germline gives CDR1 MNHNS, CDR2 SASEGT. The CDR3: CASSGDRGTYSNQPQHF. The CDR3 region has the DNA TGTGCCAGCAGTGGGGACAGGGGGACATATAGCAATCAGCCCCAGCATTTT.

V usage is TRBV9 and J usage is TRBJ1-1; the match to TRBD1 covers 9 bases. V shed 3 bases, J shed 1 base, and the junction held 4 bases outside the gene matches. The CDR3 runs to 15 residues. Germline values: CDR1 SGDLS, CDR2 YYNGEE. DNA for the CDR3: TGTGCCAGCAGCGCCGAGGACAGGGGGAACACTGAAGCTTTCTTT. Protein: CASSAEDRGNTEAFF. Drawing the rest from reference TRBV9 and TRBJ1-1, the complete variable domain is DSGVTQTPKHLITATGQRVTLRCSPRSGDLSVYWYQQSLDQGLQFLIQYYNGEERAKGNILERFSAQQFPDLHSELNLSSLELGDSALYFCASSAEDRGNTEAFFGQGTRLTVV.

In DNA form, the CDR3 reads TGTGCCAGCAGCTTAATGGTTATTACAGGGGGCTTCACTGAAGCTTTCTTT. This sequence encodes CASSLMVITGGFTEAFF. V gene TRBV7-2 combines with J gene TRBJ1-1, with 9 bases lining up with TRBD1. The CDR3 consists of 17 residues. CDR1 SGHTA and CDR2 FQGNSA come from the germline V gene. The ends lost 2 bases at V and 4 bases at J; junction bases unmatched: 11. Supplemented by reference TRBV7-2 and TRBJ1-1, the full variable domain reads GAGVSQSPSNKVTEKGKDVELRCDPISGHTALYWYRQSLGQGLEFLIYFQGNSAPDKSGLPSDRFSAERTGGSVSTLTIQRTQQEDSAVYLCASSLMVITGGFTEAFFGQGTRLTVV.

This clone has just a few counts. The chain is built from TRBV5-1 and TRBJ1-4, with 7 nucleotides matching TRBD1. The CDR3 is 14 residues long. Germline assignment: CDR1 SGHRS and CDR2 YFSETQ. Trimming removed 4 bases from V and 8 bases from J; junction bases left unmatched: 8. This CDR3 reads CASSDWDSGEKLFF. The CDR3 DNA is TGCGCCAGCAGCGACTGGGACAGTGGGGAAAAACTGTTTTTT.

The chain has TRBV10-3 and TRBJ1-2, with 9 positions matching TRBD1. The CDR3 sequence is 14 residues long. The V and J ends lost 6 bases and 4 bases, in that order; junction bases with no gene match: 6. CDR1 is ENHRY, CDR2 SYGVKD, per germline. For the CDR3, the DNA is TGTGCCATCAGATCGGGACAGGGCGGCTATGGCTACACCTTC. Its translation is CAIRSGQGGYGYTF.

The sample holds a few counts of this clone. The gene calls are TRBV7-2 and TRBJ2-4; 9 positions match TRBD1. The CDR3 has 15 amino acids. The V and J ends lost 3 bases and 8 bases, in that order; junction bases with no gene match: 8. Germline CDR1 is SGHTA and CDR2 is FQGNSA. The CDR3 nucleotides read TGTGCCAGCAGCTTCAGCGAGGGGACAGGGTACATTCAGTACTTC. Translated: CASSFSEGTGYIQYF.

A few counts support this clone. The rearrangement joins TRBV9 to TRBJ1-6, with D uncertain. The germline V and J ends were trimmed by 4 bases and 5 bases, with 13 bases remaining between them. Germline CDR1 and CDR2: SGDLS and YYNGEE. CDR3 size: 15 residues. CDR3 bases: TGTGCCAGCAGCTCTCGGACGGATCATAATTCACCCCTCCACTTT. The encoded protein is CASSSRTDHNSPLHF.

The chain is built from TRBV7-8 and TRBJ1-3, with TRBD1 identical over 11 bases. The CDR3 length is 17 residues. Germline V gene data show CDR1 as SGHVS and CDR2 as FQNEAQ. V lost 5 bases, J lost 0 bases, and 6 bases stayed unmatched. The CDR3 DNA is TGTGCCAGCAGCCCGGGGACAGGGGGTTCCTCTGGAAACACCATATATTTT. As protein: CASSPGTGGSSGNTIYF.

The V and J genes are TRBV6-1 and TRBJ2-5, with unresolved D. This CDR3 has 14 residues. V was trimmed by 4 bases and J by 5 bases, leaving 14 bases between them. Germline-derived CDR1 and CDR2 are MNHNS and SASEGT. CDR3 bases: TGTGCCAGCAGTGTGACAACCGTTGGTGAGACCCAGTACTTC. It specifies CASSVTTVGETQYF.

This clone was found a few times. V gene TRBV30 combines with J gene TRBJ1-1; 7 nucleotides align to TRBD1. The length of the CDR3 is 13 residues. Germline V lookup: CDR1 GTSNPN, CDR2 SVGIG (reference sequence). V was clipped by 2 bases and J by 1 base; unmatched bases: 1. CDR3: CAWSNRGNTEAFF. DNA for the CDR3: TGTGCCTGGAGTAACAGGGGGAACACTGAAGCTTTCTTT.

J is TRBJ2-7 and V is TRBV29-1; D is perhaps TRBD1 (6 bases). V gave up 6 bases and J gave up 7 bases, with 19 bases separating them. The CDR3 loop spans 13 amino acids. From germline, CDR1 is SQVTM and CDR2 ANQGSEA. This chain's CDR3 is CSVGEQGPGEQYF. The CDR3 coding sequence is TGCAGCGTAGGCGAACAGGGTCCAGGGGAGCAGTACTTC.

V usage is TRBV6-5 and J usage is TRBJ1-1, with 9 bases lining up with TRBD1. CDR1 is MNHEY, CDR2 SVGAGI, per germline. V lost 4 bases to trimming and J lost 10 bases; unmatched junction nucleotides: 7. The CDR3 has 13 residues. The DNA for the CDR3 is TGTGCCAGCAGTTCTACAGGGGGCAAAAGAGCTTTCTTT. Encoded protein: CASSSTGGKRAFF.

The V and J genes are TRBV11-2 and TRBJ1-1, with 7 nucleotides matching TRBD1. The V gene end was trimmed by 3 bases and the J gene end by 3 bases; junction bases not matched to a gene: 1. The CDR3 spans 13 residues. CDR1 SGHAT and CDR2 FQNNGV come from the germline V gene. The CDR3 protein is CASSFRGYTEAFF. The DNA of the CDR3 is TGTGCCAGCAGCTTCAGGGGGTACACTGAAGCTTTCTTT.

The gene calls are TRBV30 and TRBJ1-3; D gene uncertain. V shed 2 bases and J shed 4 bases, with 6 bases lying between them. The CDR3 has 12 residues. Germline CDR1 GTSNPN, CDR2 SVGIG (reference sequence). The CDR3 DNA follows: TGTGCCTGGAGTCTCACGGGAAACACCATATATTTT. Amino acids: CAWSLTGNTIYF.

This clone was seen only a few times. The CDR3 is CASSVLGYGYTF. DNA for the CDR3: TGTGCCAGCAGCGTATTGGGGTATGGCTACACCTTC. The rearrangement links TRBV9 to TRBJ1-2, with D unclear. The CDR3 is 12 amino acids. The germline V and J ends were trimmed by 1 base and 5 bases, with 6 bases remaining between them. The V gene's germline CDR1 is SGDLS and CDR2 YYNGEE.

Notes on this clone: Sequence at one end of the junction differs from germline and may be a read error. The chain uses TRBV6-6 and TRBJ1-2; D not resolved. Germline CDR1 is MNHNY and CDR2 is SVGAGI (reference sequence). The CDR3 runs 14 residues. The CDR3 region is CASSYSRPFRRGSF. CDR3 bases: TGTGCCAGCAGTTACTCGCGACCGTTCCGCCGGGGTTCCTTC.